The clone carrying this TCR beta chain has more than one count but fewer than ten. This specimen belongs to a study of response to subunit inactivated influenza vaccine. A single record per CDR3 protein comes from TCRdb applying MiXCR to the RT-PCR reads. The sample yields about 570,000 distinct CDR3 sequences, roughly 10% seen once. This CDR3 is 16 amino acids long. V lost 3 bases to trimming and J lost 5 bases, with 19 bases between them. CDR1 and CDR2 (germline): MDHEN, SYDVKM. The sample was also reused in another study, on T cells expressing NK-cell markers. From that study: It was by 5'RACE template switching with UMIs that TCR beta cDNA was made.

This specimen was PBMCs from blood, taken on the day of vaccination. This clonotype was obtained from a man between 45 and 60 years old who received an inactivated influenza vaccine. This chain links TRBV28 with TRBJ2-5, with D tentatively TRBD1 or TRBD2 (5 bases each). Written as DNA, the CDR3 is TGTGCCAGCAGTTTCGGGGCAGGATCGAGGGTGGAGACCCAGTACTTC. Its translation: CASSFGAGSRVETQYF.